The sequence of this T cell receptor (beta chain) was determined in a study of PD-L1 blockade in urothelial cancer. Findings of the study overall: Below-median blood TCR clonality before treatment forecast better survival.

With regard to this clone: What it binds is not known.

Libraries were prepared by immunoSEQ multiplex PCR; TCRdb keeps only in-frame clonotypes and omits some of them. The profile shows 70,000 to 85,000 clones, 84% of them singletons. This TCR was sampled from a man in his 70s with urothelial cancer. The starting material was PBMCs, obtained around atezolizumab (anti-PD-L1) treatment.

The CDR3 DNA follows: TGTGCCAGCAGTTTATTCCGGAGGGGCGGGAGGGCCATGGATACGCAGTATTTT. This translates into CASSLFRRGGRAMDTQYF. The chain has TRBV27 and TRBJ2-3; 9 bases map to TRBD2. Germline trimming cut 1 base from V and 6 bases from J; bases unmatched to any gene: 14. The CDR3 is 18 residues long. Germline assignment: CDR1 MNHEY and CDR2 SMNVEV (reference sequence).